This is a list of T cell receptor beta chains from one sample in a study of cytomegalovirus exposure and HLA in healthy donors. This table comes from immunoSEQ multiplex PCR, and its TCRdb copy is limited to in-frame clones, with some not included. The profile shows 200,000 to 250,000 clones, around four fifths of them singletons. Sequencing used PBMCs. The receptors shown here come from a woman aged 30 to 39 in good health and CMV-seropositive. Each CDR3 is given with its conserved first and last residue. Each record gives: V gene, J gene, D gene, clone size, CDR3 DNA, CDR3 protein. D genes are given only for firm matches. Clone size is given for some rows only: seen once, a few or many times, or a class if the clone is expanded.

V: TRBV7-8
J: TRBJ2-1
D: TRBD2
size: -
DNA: TGTGCCAGCACTATCTCTGGCGGGAGTGTGGATGAGCAGTTCTTC
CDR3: CASTISGGSVDEQFF

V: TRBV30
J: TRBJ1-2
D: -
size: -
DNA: TGTGCCTGGAGTGTAAGAGACTATGGCTACACCTTC
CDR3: CAWSVRDYGYTF

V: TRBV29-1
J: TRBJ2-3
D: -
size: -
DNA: TGCAGCGTTGATCTCGGACTGAGTACTGATACGCAGTATTTT
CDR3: CSVDLGLSTDTQYF

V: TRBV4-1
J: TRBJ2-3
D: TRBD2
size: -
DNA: TGCGCCAGCAGCCGACCGACTAGCGGGGAAGGTTTCGGCACAGATACGCAGTATTTT
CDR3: CASSRPTSGEGFGTDTQYF

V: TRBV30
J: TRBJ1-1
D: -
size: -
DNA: TGTGCCTGGACCCTGAGGGCGGAGGGTAGGACTGAAGCTTTCTTT
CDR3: CAWTLRAEGRTEAFF

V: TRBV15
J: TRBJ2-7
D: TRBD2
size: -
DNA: TGTGCCACCAGCGATGGGGGTTTAGCTAGCGGGAGGCACGAGCAGTACTTC
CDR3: CATSDGGLASGRHEQYF

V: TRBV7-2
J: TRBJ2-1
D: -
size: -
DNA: TGTGCCAGCAGCCTTCGGACCACATCCGATGAGCAGTTCTTC
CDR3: CASSLRTTSDEQFF

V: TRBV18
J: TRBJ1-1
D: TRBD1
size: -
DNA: TGTGCCAGCTCACCACGGACAGGGGGAGAAACTGAAGCTTTCTTT
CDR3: CASSPRTGGETEAFF

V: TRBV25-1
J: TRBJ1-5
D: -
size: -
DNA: TGTGCCAGCAGCGAATCGGGTAGCAATCAGCCCCAGCATTTT
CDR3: CASSESGSNQPQHF

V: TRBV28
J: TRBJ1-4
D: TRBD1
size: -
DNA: TGTGCCAGCAGCTCGACAGGGTTGGATGAAAAACTGTTTTTT
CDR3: CASSSTGLDEKLFF

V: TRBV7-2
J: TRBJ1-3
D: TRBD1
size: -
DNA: TGTGCCAGCAGCTTACAGGGGGTGGCTGGAAACACCATATATTTT
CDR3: CASSLQGVAGNTIYF

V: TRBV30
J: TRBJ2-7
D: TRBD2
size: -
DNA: TGTGCCTGGAGTGTACGAGCGGGGCCTTCCTACGAGCAGTACTTC
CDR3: CAWSVRAGPSYEQYF

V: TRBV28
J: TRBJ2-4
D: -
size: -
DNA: TGTGCCAGCAGCTCCCCAGGGTGGGTCACGAACATTCAGTACTTC
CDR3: CASSSPGWVTNIQYF

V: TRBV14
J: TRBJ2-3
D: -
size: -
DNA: TGTGCCAGCAGCCCCCGGGACTCGCACACAGATACGCAGTATTTT
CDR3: CASSPRDSHTDTQYF

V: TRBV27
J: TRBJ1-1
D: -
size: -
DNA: TGTGCCAGCAGTTTTTTAGGGAGGCGACCCAACACTGAAGCTTTCTTT
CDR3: CASSFLGRRPNTEAFF

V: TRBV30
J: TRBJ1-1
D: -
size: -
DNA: TGTGCCTGGAGCCCGGGGACGGAGCACACTGAAGCTTTCTTT
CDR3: CAWSPGTEHTEAFF

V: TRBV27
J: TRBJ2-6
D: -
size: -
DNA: TGTGCCAGCAGTTTAGGGGCGTCTGGGGCCAACGTCCTGACTTTC
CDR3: CASSLGASGANVLTF

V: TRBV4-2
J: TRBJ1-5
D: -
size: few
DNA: TGTGCCAGCAGCCAAGAGGGGTCGATAGGTCAGCCCCAGCATTTT
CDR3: CASSQEGSIGQPQHF

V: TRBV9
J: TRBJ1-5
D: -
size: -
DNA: TGTGCCAGCAGCGTAGCTGGGGAGGAGAATCAGCCCCAGCATTTT
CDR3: CASSVAGEENQPQHF

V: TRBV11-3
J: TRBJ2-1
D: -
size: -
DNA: TGTGCCAGCAGCTTAGCCATAGGCAGCTACAATGAGCAGTTCTTC
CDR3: CASSLAIGSYNEQFF

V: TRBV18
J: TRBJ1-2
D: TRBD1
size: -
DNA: TGTGCCAGCTCACCACAGGGACAGGGGAATTTCGGCTACACCTTC
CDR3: CASSPQGQGNFGYTF

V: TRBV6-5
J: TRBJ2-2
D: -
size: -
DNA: TGTGCCAGCAGTCGACTAGAAACCGGGGAGCTGTTTTTT
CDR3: CASSRLETGELFF

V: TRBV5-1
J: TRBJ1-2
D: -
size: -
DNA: TGCGCCAGCAGTCCCCTGACGGGAAACTATGGCTACACCTTC
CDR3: CASSPLTGNYGYTF

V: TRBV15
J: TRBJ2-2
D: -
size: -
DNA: TGTGCCACCAGCAGACCCACTACGACAGGCGGACCCGGGGAGCTGTTTTTT
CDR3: CATSRPTTTGGPGELFF

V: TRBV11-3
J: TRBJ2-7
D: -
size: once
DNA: TGTGCCAGCAGTCTGCCCCGGGACGGTCGAGAGCAGTACTTC
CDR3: CASSLPRDGREQYF

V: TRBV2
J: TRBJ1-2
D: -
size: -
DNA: TGTGCCAGCAGCCTCTCCAGTGATGGCTACACCTTC
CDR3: CASSLSSDGYTF

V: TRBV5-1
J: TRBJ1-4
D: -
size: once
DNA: TGCGCCAGCAGCGTAGAGCGGACTAATGAAAAACTGTTTTTT
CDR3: CASSVERTNEKLFF

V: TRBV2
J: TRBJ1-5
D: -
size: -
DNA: TGTGCCAGCAGTGAATCTTTTCAGCCCCAGCATTTT
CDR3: CASSESFQPQHF

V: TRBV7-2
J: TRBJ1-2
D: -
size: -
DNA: TGTGCCAGCAGCTCCCTGACGGGTACTTGGTATGGCTACACCTTC
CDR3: CASSSLTGTWYGYTF

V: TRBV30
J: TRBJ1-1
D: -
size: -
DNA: TGTGCCTGGAGTCGACAGGTAACGAACACTGAAGCTTTCTTT
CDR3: CAWSRQVTNTEAFF

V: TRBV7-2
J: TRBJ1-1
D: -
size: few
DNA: TGTGCCAGCAGCTTGGGACTCCAGTGGAACACTGAAGCTTTCTTT
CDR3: CASSLGLQWNTEAFF

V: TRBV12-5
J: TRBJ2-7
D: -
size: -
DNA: TGTGCTAGTGGATTCGACTACTACGAGCAGTACTTC
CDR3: CASGFDYYEQYF

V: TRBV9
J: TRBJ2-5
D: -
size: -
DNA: TGTGCCAGCAGCGTCTCAGGTGCCGGTGAGACCCAGTACTTC
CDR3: CASSVSGAGETQYF

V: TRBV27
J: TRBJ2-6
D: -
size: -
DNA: TGTGCCAGCAGTTCAGGGTCGCCTGGGGCCAACGTCCTGACTTTC
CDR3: CASSSGSPGANVLTF

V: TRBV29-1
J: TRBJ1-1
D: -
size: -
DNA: TGCAGCGCCCAGACGTCCTTACCGGGCACTGAAGCTTTCTTT
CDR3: CSAQTSLPGTEAFF

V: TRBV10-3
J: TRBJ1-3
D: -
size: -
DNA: TGTGCCATCAGTGTTGGGCAGCCTCACTCTGGAAACACCATATATTTT
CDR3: CAISVGQPHSGNTIYF

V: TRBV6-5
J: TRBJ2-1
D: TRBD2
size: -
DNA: TGTGCCAGCAGCCCCAGGGCTAGCGGTTACAATGAGCAGTTCTTC
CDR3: CASSPRASGYNEQFF

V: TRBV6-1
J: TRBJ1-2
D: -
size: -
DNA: TGTGCCAGCAGTGAATCCAGGGACTATGGCTACACCTTC
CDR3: CASSESRDYGYTF

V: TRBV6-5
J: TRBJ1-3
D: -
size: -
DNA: TGTGCCAGCAGTTATAGCACAGGGAGGGGAAACACCATATATTTT
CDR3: CASSYSTGRGNTIYF

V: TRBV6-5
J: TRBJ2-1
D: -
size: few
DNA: TGTGCCAGCAGTTACTCGAGGGGGGCACATGAGCAGTTCTTC
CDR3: CASSYSRGAHEQFF

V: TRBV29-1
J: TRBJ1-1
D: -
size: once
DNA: TGCAGCGTTGATCTTCGGATAATGAACACTGAAGCTTTCTTT
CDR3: CSVDLRIMNTEAFF

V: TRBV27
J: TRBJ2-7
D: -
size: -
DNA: TGTGCCAGCAGTTTAGAAGGGGACGAGCAGTACTTC
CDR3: CASSLEGDEQYF

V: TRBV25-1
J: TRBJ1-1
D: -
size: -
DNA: TGTGCCAGCAGTGAACCGGGAATGAACACTGAAGCTTTCTTT
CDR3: CASSEPGMNTEAFF

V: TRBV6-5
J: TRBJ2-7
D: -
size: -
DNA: TGTGCCAGCAGTCTCCTCGGCCCGTCCTACGAGCAGTACTTC
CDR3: CASSLLGPSYEQYF

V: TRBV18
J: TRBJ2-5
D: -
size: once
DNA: TGTGCCAGCTCACCGGACCAAGAGACCCAGTACTTC
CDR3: CASSPDQETQYF

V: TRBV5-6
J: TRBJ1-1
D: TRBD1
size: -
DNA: TGTGCCAGCAGCTCCAGGGGGCCTTTAAACACTGAAGCTTTCTTT
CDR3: CASSSRGPLNTEAFF

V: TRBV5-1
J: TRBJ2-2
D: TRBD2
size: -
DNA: TGCGCCACCCGGGGACTAGCGGGAGGAGCGAACACCGGGGAGCTGTTTTTT
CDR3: CATRGLAGGANTGELFF

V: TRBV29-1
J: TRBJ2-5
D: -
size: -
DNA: TGCAGCGTTGCCCCCTCCCTTTGGGGAGACCAGTACTTC
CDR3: CSVAPSLWGDQYF

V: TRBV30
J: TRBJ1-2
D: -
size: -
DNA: TGTGCCTGGAACTCAAACTATGGCTACACCTTC
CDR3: CAWNSNYGYTF

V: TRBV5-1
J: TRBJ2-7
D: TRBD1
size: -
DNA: TGCGCCAGCAGCTCAGATAAAGATGACAGGGCCATAAGCTCCTACGAGCAGTACTTC
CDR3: CASSSDKDDRAISSYEQYF

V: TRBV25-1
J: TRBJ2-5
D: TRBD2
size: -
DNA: TGTGCCAGCAGCCCGGGACTAGCGGGACAAGAGACCCAGTACTTC
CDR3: CASSPGLAGQETQYF

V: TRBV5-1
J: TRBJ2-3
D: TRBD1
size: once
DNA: TGCGCCAGCAGCGAGACAGGGCCAGATACGCAGTATTTT
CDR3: CASSETGPDTQYF

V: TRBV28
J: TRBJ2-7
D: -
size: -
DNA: TGTGCCAGCAGTTCCCCCGACTACGAGCAGTACTTC
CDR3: CASSSPDYEQYF

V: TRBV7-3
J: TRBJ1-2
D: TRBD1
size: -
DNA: TGTGCCAGCAGCCCCGGACAGGGGCGGTATGGCTACACCTTC
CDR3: CASSPGQGRYGYTF

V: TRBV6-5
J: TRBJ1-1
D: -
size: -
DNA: TGTGCCAGCAGACAGAGCTTGAACACTGAAGCTTTCTTT
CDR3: CASRQSLNTEAFF

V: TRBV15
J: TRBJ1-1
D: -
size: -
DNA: TGTGCCACCACAGACAGGCCGAACACTGAAGCTTTCTTT
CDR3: CATTDRPNTEAFF

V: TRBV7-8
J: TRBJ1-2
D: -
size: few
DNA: TGTGCCAGCAGCTTATCGGGAGGTCGGTTGCTTCACTATGGCTACACCTTC
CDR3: CASSLSGGRLLHYGYTF